The sequence of this TCR beta chain was determined in a study of T cell repertoires in cytomegalovirus infection. For the study at large: The authors used CMV epitopes that were HLA-C-restricted (recently identified) and HLA-B-restricted (well studied). Carrying CMV and the relevant HLA type showed in public TCR beta signatures. General study points: Ex vivo responses were dominated by HLA-C-restricted CMV-specific TCR beta clonotypes. The cumulative frequency of public TCR beta families distinguished individuals who carried CMV together with the relevant HLA.

TCRdb called the reads again in MiXCR, with one record for every CDR3 protein. The sample consists of 900,000 to 950,000 distinct CDR3 sequences, around 31% of them appearing once. This clonotype has only a few counts. What it recognizes is unknown. The CDR3 loop spans 13 amino acids. CDR1 and CDR2 from the germline V gene are MNHNY and SVGAGI (reference sequence). V was clipped by 6 bases and J by 3 bases, with 11 bases between them. This TCR was sampled from a human donor in good health (CMV status not recorded). Some clones in this sample may be carry-over from other donors' samples. The chain is built from TRBV6-6 and TRBJ1-1, with D unresolved. The material sequenced was cultured CD8+ T cells from PBMCs, taken from culture after CMV antigen stimulation. In DNA form, the CDR3 reads TGTGCCAGCAGATGGACGGTGGACACTGAAGCTTTCTTT. This encodes CASRWTVDTEAFF.